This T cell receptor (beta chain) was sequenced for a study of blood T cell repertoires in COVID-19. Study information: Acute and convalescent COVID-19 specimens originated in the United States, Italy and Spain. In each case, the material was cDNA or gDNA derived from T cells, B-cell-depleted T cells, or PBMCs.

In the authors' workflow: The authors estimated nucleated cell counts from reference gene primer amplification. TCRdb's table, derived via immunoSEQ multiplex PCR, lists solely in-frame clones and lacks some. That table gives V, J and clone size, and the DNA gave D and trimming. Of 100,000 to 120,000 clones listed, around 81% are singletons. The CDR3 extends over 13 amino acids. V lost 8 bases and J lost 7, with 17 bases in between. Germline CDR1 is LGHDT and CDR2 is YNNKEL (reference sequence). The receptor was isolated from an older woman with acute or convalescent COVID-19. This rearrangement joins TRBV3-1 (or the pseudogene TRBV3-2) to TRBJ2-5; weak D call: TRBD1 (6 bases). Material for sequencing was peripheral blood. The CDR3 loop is CASPPGHLATQYF. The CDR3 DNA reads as TGTGCCAGCCCACCGGGACACCTCGCGACCCAGTACTTC.